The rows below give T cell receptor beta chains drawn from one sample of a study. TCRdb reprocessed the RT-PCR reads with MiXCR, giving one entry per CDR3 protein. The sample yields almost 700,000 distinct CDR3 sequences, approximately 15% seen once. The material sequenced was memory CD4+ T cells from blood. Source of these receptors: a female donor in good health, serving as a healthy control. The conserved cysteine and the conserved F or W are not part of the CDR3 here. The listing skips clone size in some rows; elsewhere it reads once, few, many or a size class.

CDR3 protein: ASSPQALEGNQPQH; V gene: TRBV27; clone size: .
CDR3 protein: ASSLMGDYNEQF; V gene: TRBV7-3; clone size: many
CDR3 protein: ASSGPTSGSLYEQY; V gene: TRBV6-1; clone size: few
CDR3 protein: ASSLEGNSPLH; V gene: TRBV7-2; clone size: many
CDR3 protein: ASSQTADRRKETQY; V gene: TRBV7-9; clone size: .
CDR3 protein: ASSTQSPGSGNQPQH; V gene: TRBV6-1; clone size: many
CDR3 protein: ASSEQGVRSETQY; V gene: TRBV7-2; clone size: .
CDR3 protein: SAFRAGGHQETQY; V gene: TRBV20-1; clone size: few
CDR3 protein: ASSRDRVTDTQY; V gene: TRBV11-2; clone size: many
CDR3 protein: SARKSSYNEQF; V gene: TRBV20-1; clone size: many
CDR3 protein: SADGLAEAYEQY; V gene: TRBV20-1; clone size: .
CDR3 protein: ASSQDPNSYNSPLH; V gene: TRBV4-1; clone size: few
CDR3 protein: ASSQPGTGLGYT; V gene: TRBV4-2; clone size: few
CDR3 protein: ASSYLGQGARAF; V gene: TRBV6-2/TRBV6-3; clone size: .
CDR3 protein: ASSRDLYYEQY; V gene: TRBV4-3; clone size: few
CDR3 protein: ASSQGRDRGGTFVMETQY; V gene: TRBV3-1; clone size: .
CDR3 protein: ASSAAGGRTDTQY; V gene: TRBV28; clone size: few
CDR3 protein: ASSRREGSTDTQY; V gene: TRBV6-1; clone size: many
CDR3 protein: ASTAQAPPEQY; V gene: TRBV28; clone size: many
CDR3 protein: SAPPPASGHNEQF; V gene: TRBV20-1; clone size: few
CDR3 protein: ASSRTGDTYEQY; V gene: TRBV18; clone size: .
CDR3 protein: ASSPSVRDTGELF; V gene: TRBV5-1; clone size: few
CDR3 protein: ASSGRGTGAGNTIY; V gene: TRBV7-9; clone size: few
CDR3 protein: ASSAAEGFRETQY; V gene: TRBV9; clone size: few
CDR3 protein: AIGGGRTDTQY; V gene: TRBV10-3; clone size: many
CDR3 protein: ASSAGTHVLNTEAF; V gene: TRBV5-1; clone size: few
CDR3 protein: ASSLDTGDTEAF; V gene: TRBV5-1; clone size: few
CDR3 protein: ASSATGGSNQPQH; V gene: TRBV7-9; clone size: few